This T cell receptor (beta chain) was observed in a study of cytomegalovirus exposure and HLA in healthy donors. The protocol was immunoSEQ multiplex PCR, while the TCRdb copy is restricted to in-frame clones and leaves out a portion. The table includes approximately 140,000 clones, 80% to 90% detected once. The CDR3 totals 16 residues. CDR1 GTSNPN and CDR2 SVGIG come from the germline V gene (reference sequence). V lost 1 base and J lost 3, with 18 bases in between. The chain joins TRBV30 to TRBJ1-2; D gene uncertain. Specimen: PBMCs. The TCR comes from a woman aged 18-29 years in good health and CMV-seropositive. In DNA, the CDR3 is TGTGCCTGGAGTGCCCCAGGAAAGGCACAACACTATGGCTACACCTTC. Encoded protein: CAWSAPGKAQHYGYTF.